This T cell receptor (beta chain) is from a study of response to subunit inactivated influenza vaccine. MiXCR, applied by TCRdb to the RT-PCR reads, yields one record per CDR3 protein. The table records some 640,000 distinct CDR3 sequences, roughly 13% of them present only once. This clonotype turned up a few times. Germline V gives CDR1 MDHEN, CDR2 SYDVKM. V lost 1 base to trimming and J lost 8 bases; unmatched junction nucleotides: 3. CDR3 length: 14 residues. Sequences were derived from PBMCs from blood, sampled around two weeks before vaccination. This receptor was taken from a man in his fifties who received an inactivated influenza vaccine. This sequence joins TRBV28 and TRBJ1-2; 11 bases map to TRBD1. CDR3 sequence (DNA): TGTGCCAGCAGTTTATCCGGGACAGGGGGAGGCTACACCTTC. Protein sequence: CASSLSGTGGGYTF.